These 14 T cell receptor beta chains were all obtained from the same sample, sequenced in a study of blood T cell repertoires in COVID-19. The table came from immunoSEQ multiplex PCR; TCRdb's copy has only in-frame clones and leaves some out. Of 190,000 or so clones listed, roughly 79% are singletons. Material for sequencing was peripheral blood. The source of these receptors is a human donor with acute or convalescent COVID-19. The donor label of this sample is uncertain.

The chain couples TRBV19 to TRBJ1-1; 8 bases match TRBD1. CDR3 length: 19 amino acids. Germline V CDR1 and CDR2: LNHDA, SQIVND (reference sequence). The V and J ends lost 0 bases and 0 bases, in that order; junction bases with no gene match: 12. The CDR3 DNA follows: TGTGCCAGTAGTATAGATAGTCGGCAGGGGGCCTACATGAACACTGAAGCTTTCTTT. Translating gives CASSIDSRQGAYMNTEAFF.

The chain carries TRBV2 and TRBJ1-6, with 10 bases fitting TRBD1. The CDR3 contains 15 residues. Germline assignment: CDR1 SNHLY and CDR2 FYNNEI. After removal of 6 bases from V and 4 bases from J, the junction contained 3 bases not matched to a gene. The CDR3 loop reads CASRGGQGYNSPLHF. DNA of the CDR3: TGTGCCAGCAGGGGGGGACAGGGGTATAATTCACCCCTCCACTTT.

A word on this clone: A far larger clone is a single base away, which makes a read error likely. The chain uses TRBV12-3 or TRBV12-4 and TRBJ1-1, with a possible D match to TRBD1 (5 bases). V lost 2 bases and J lost 1, with 5 bases in between. This CDR3 spans 13 amino acids. CDR3 sequence (DNA): TGTGCCAGCAGTTTACAGGGGAACACTGAAGCTTTCTTT. Its protein is CASSLQGNTEAFF.

CDR3 sequence (DNA): TGTGCCAGCAGCCCCCGCGGCCCCGGGAGTGGATTGAATGAGCAGTTCTTC. It codes for CASSPRGPGSGLNEQFF. V gene TRBV9 combines with J gene TRBJ2-1; D may be TRBD2 (6 bases). The germline V gene encodes CDR1 SGDLS and CDR2 YYNGEE. The length of the CDR3 is 17 residues. Trimming removed 4 bases from V and 7 bases from J, with 24 bases in between.

The chain has TRBV12-3 or TRBV12-4 and TRBJ2-1; D is undetermined. Trimming cost V 2 bases and J 9 bases, with 11 bases left between them. The CDR3 is 13 residues long. Written as DNA, the CDR3 is TGTGCCAGCAGTTTAAGTCTAGTAGCTGAGCAGTTCTTC. Translation: CASSLSLVAEQFF.

The chain combines TRBV5-1 with TRBJ1-1; D is possibly TRBD1 (6 bases). V was pared by 4 bases and J by 0 bases, with 13 bases between. The length of the CDR3 is 15 residues. Per the germline V gene, CDR1 is SGHRS and CDR2 is YFSETQ. For the CDR3, the DNA is TGCGCCAGCAGCCCCCGGGGGGGCCTGAACACTGAAGCTTTCTTT. It codes for CASSPRGGLNTEAFF.

The chain uses TRBV6-6 and TRBJ2-1; weak D call: TRBD1 (7 bases). Germline V lookup: CDR1 MNHNY, CDR2 SVGAGI (reference sequence). The ends were cut back, 8 bases at V and 1 base at J, with 12 bases in the middle. The CDR3 sequence is 14 residues long. CDR3 loop: CASVSGGSYNEQFF. For the CDR3, the DNA is TGTGCCAGCGTCTCAGGGGGGTCCTACAATGAGCAGTTCTTC.

The chain links TRBV5-1 to TRBJ1-2; D not certain. V was shortened by 0 bases and J by 4 bases, with 13 bases between the two germline ends. The CDR3 is 15 residues long. Germline values: CDR1 SGHRS, CDR2 YFSETQ. The CDR3 coding sequence is TGCGCCAGCAGCTTGGCCGTTAGTGGAGGCTATGGCTACACCTTC. It is translated as CASSLAVSGGYGYTF. Drawing the rest from reference TRBV5-1 and TRBJ1-2, the complete variable domain is KAGVTQTPRYLIKTRGQQVTLSCSPISGHRSVSWYQQTPGQGLQFLFEYFSETQRNKGNFPGRFSGRQFSNSRSEMNVSTLELGDSALYLCASSLAVSGGYGYTFGSGTRLTVV.

The chain couples TRBV7-9 to TRBJ2-5; maybe TRBD2 (5 bases). The V gene lost 2 bases and the J gene lost 5 bases, with 12 bases spanning the gap. This CDR3 has 14 residues. CDR1 is SEHNR and CDR2 is FQNEAQ in the germline V gene (reference sequence). CDR3 residues: CASSLYEGLETQYF. The CDR3 DNA is TGTGCCAGCAGCTTATATGAGGGTTTGGAGACCCAGTACTTC.

In its sample, this clone was seen once. V gene TRBV27 combines with J gene TRBJ1-2; tentatively, D is TRBD1 (5 bases). CDR1 is MNHEY and CDR2 is SMNVEV in the germline V gene (reference sequence). The CDR3 length is 17 residues. Trimming stripped 0 bases from V and 4 bases from J, with 18 bases between. The CDR3 sequence is CASSLSDGTRVAYGYTF. The CDR3 DNA reads as TGTGCCAGCAGTTTATCTGACGGCACCAGGGTGGCCTATGGCTACACCTTC.

The rearrangement uses TRBV11-2 and TRBJ1-6; 10 bases agree with TRBD1. CDR3 size: 15 residues. The germline CDR1 and CDR2 sequences are SGHAT and FQNNGV. The V and J ends lost 2 bases and 7 bases, in that order; junction bases with no gene match: 2. The chain's CDR3 is CASSLLGQGNSPLHF. For the CDR3, the DNA is TGTGCCAGCAGCTTACTGGGACAGGGGAATTCACCCCTCCACTTT.

This chain connects TRBV28 to TRBJ2-7, with 10 bases that match TRBD2. The germline V gene encodes CDR1 MDHEN and CDR2 SYDVKM. This CDR3 has 17 residues. V shed 4 bases, J shed 2 bases, and the junction held 11 bases outside the gene matches. The CDR3 DNA follows: TGTGCCAGCAGTTCTCCCGCCAGCGGGAGGGCCACCTACGAGCAGTACTTC. Its protein is CASSSPASGRATYEQYF.

The chain joins TRBV6-5 to TRBJ2-6; D is uncertain. The CDR3 length is 15 residues. Per germline, CDR1 MNHEY and CDR2 SVGAGI. With 6 bases removed from V and 0 bases from J, the gap between germline ends came to 9 bases. CDR3 sequence (DNA): TGTGCCAGCAGCACCGAGAGCTCTGGGGCCAACGTCCTGACTTTC. Encoded protein: CASSTESSGANVLTF.

About this clone: At the DNA level, this CDR3 is encoded by other sequences in the same sample as well. CDR3 sequence reads: CSVAQGSAVRERETYEQYF. Written as DNA, the CDR3 is TGCAGCGTTGCCCAGGGGTCAGCGGTTCGTGAGCGAGAAACCTACGAGCAGTACTTC. The V gene is TRBV29-1, the J gene TRBJ2-7, with D possibly being TRBD1 (6 bases). Trimming removed 4 bases at V and 2 bases at J, with 30 bases between. The CDR3 contains 19 residues. CDR1 and CDR2 (germline): SQVTM, ANQGSEA.